A selection of T cell receptor beta chains follows, all from one sample in a study of long-term antiretroviral therapy in people with HIV. Sequenced by immunoSEQ multiplex PCR; TCRdb stores in-frame clones only, minus some. There are 15,000 to 20,000 clones in the sample; around nine tenths occur only once, and around 12% lies in the top ten. The source material was unsorted PBMCs, sampled 6.9 years after starting antiretroviral therapy. The origin of the receptors is a man aged 50-59 years with HIV. CDR3s include the opening cysteine and the closing phenylalanine or tryptophan. Each record gives: J gene, V gene, D gene, clone size, CDR3 protein, CDR3 DNA. A D gene is named only where the DNA matches it firmly. Clone size is stated in some rows and not others, as once, few, many or a class when expanded.

J gene: TRBJ2-3
V gene: TRBV7-3
D gene: TRBD2
clone size: -
CDR3 protein: CASSSLPHSPGLAGVETDTQYF
CDR3 DNA: TGTGCCAGCAGCTCCCTACCTCATTCCCCGGGACTAGCGGGAGTAGAGACAGATACGCAGTATTTT

J gene: TRBJ2-7
V gene: TRBV19
D gene: TRBD1
clone size: -
CDR3 protein: CASSMGDRSYEQYF
CDR3 DNA: TGTGCCAGTAGTATGGGGGACAGGTCCTACGAGCAGTACTTC

J gene: TRBJ1-1
V gene: TRBV7-9
D gene: -
clone size: once
CDR3 protein: CASSLVIGTEAFF
CDR3 DNA: TGTGCCAGCAGCTTAGTCATAGGCACTGAAGCTTTCTTT

J gene: TRBJ2-3
V gene: TRBV28
D gene: TRBD2
clone size: -
CDR3 protein: CASSLSGGGTDTQYF
CDR3 DNA: TGTGCCAGCAGTTTATCGGGGGGGGGAACAGATACGCAGTATTTT

J gene: TRBJ1-4
V gene: TRBV28
D gene: TRBD1
clone size: once
CDR3 protein: CASSFAGGRSEKLFF
CDR3 DNA: TGTGCCAGCAGTTTTGCAGGGGGCAGGAGTGAAAAACTGTTTTTT

J gene: TRBJ2-2
V gene: TRBV6-6
D gene: -
clone size: -
CDR3 protein: CASRENTGELFF
CDR3 DNA: TGTGCCAGCAGAGAGAACACCGGGGAGCTGTTTTTT

J gene: TRBJ1-2
V gene: TRBV27
D gene: -
clone size: -
CDR3 protein: CASSLSPGAYGYTF
CDR3 DNA: TGTGCCAGCAGTTTATCTCCGGGGGCCTATGGCTACACCTTC

J gene: TRBJ2-7
V gene: TRBV4-1
D gene: -
clone size: -
CDR3 protein: CASSKDTASYEQYF
CDR3 DNA: TGCGCCAGCAGCAAAGACACTGCTTCCTACGAGCAGTACTTC

J gene: TRBJ2-7
V gene: TRBV9
D gene: TRBD2
clone size: -
CDR3 protein: CASSGSGLTYEQYF
CDR3 DNA: TGTGCCAGCAGCGGCTCGGGACTAACCTACGAGCAGTACTTC

J gene: TRBJ1-1
V gene: TRBV7-9
D gene: -
clone size: few
CDR3 protein: CASSFTGRNTEAFF
CDR3 DNA: TGTGCCAGCAGCTTCACAGGGAGGAACACTGAAGCTTTCTTT

J gene: TRBJ2-7
V gene: TRBV7-2
D gene: TRBD2
clone size: once
CDR3 protein: CASSRGLAGGSEQYF
CDR3 DNA: TGTGCCAGCAGCCGCGGTCTAGCGGGAGGAAGTGAGCAGTACTTC

J gene: TRBJ2-3
V gene: TRBV6-5
D gene: -
clone size: -
CDR3 protein: CASSYTQSDTQYF
CDR3 DNA: TGTGCCAGCAGTTACACACAGTCAGATACGCAGTATTTT

J gene: TRBJ2-2
V gene: TRBV4-3
D gene: -
clone size: -
CDR3 protein: CASSQDGGGVRTGELFF
CDR3 DNA: TGCGCCAGCAGCCAAGACGGGGGCGGCGTACGTACCGGGGAGCTGTTTTTT

J gene: TRBJ1-5
V gene: TRBV6-5
D gene: TRBD1
clone size: -
CDR3 protein: CASSTPGQANQPQHF
CDR3 DNA: TGTGCCAGCAGTACACCGGGACAGGCTAATCAGCCCCAGCATTTT

J gene: TRBJ2-2
V gene: TRBV19
D gene: -
clone size: -
CDR3 protein: CASSFRRLDTGELFF
CDR3 DNA: TGTGCCAGTAGTTTTCGAAGGCTCGACACCGGGGAGCTGTTTTTT

J gene: TRBJ1-1
V gene: TRBV13
D gene: -
clone size: -
CDR3 protein: CASSLKISNTEAFF
CDR3 DNA: TGTGCCAGCAGCTTAAAGATCTCTAACACTGAAGCTTTCTTT

J gene: TRBJ2-1
V gene: TRBV5-6
D gene: -
clone size: -
CDR3 protein: CASSTSSIEQFF
CDR3 DNA: TGTGCCAGCAGCACTTCTAGCATTGAGCAGTTCTTC

J gene: TRBJ1-4
V gene: TRBV28
D gene: TRBD1
clone size: -
CDR3 protein: CASSFLDRANEKLFF
CDR3 DNA: TGTGCCAGCAGTTTTCTCGACAGGGCGAATGAAAAACTGTTTTTT

J gene: TRBJ2-7
V gene: TRBV4-1
D gene: -
clone size: -
CDR3 protein: CASSQDPGDRYEQYF
CDR3 DNA: TGCGCCAGCAGCCAAGATCCGGGAGACCGGTACGAGCAGTACTTC

J gene: TRBJ1-1
V gene: TRBV5-1
D gene: -
clone size: -
CDR3 protein: CASSRDTMNTEAFF
CDR3 DNA: TGCGCCAGCAGCAGGGACACGATGAACACTGAAGCTTTCTTT

J gene: TRBJ2-3
V gene: TRBV4-3
D gene: TRBD2
clone size: -
CDR3 protein: CASSQEWAGGKNTQYF
CDR3 DNA: TGCGCCAGCAGCCAAGAATGGGCGGGAGGGAAAAATACGCAGTATTTT

J gene: TRBJ2-2
V gene: TRBV5-1
D gene: TRBD2
clone size: -
CDR3 protein: CASSFLSGRGTGELFF
CDR3 DNA: TGCGCCAGCAGCTTCTTAAGCGGGAGAGGAACCGGGGAGCTGTTTTTT

J gene: TRBJ2-1
V gene: TRBV30
D gene: -
clone size: few
CDR3 protein: CALSLAGVNEQFF
CDR3 DNA: TGTGCCTTGTCCCTAGCAGGGGTGAATGAGCAGTTCTTC

J gene: TRBJ2-5
V gene: TRBV7-3
D gene: -
clone size: -
CDR3 protein: CASSPTGGDQETQYF
CDR3 DNA: TGTGCCAGCAGCCCTACAGGGGGGGACCAAGAGACCCAGTACTTC

J gene: TRBJ2-7
V gene: TRBV9
D gene: TRBD1
clone size: -
CDR3 protein: CASSVTGAGDEQYF
CDR3 DNA: TGTGCCAGCAGCGTTACAGGGGCAGGCGACGAGCAGTACTTC

J gene: TRBJ1-1
V gene: TRBV29-1
D gene: -
clone size: -
CDR3 protein: CSGETANEAFF
CDR3 DNA: TGCAGCGGGGAGACAGCGAATGAAGCTTTCTTT

J gene: TRBJ2-1
V gene: TRBV6-1
D gene: -
clone size: once
CDR3 protein: CASSEVPMGVISYNEQFF
CDR3 DNA: TGTGCCAGCAGTGAAGTGCCTATGGGAGTGATCTCCTACAATGAGCAGTTCTTC

J gene: TRBJ2-7
V gene: TRBV28
D gene: -
clone size: -
CDR3 protein: CASSLWGSAYEQYF
CDR3 DNA: TGTGCCAGCAGTTTGTGGGGATCAGCCTACGAGCAGTACTTC

J gene: TRBJ2-5
V gene: TRBV4-1
D gene: TRBD1
clone size: -
CDR3 protein: CASSQRVGQGTETQYF
CDR3 DNA: TGCGCCAGCAGCCAACGAGTTGGACAGGGAACGGAGACCCAGTACTTC

J gene: TRBJ1-1
V gene: TRBV9
D gene: TRBD1
clone size: -
CDR3 protein: CASSPPGTGNTEAFF
CDR3 DNA: TGTGCCAGCAGCCCCCCCGGGACAGGGAACACTGAAGCTTTCTTT

J gene: TRBJ1-5
V gene: TRBV18
D gene: TRBD1
clone size: -
CDR3 protein: CASSPDRGGNQPQHF
CDR3 DNA: TGTGCCAGCTCACCAGACAGGGGCGGAAATCAGCCCCAGCATTTT

J gene: TRBJ1-4
V gene: TRBV28
D gene: -
clone size: -
CDR3 protein: CASSLWGIRDIPEKLFF
CDR3 DNA: TGTGCCAGCAGTTTATGGGGAATACGAGACATTCCTGAAAAACTGTTTTTT

J gene: TRBJ2-1
V gene: TRBV9
D gene: TRBD2
clone size: -
CDR3 protein: CASSQGLAGTWANEQFF
CDR3 DNA: TGTGCCAGCAGTCAAGGACTAGCGGGAACCTGGGCCAATGAGCAGTTCTTC

J gene: TRBJ1-1
V gene: TRBV30
D gene: -
clone size: -
CDR3 protein: CAWSETWNTEAFF
CDR3 DNA: TGTGCCTGGAGTGAAACGTGGAACACTGAAGCTTTCTTT

J gene: TRBJ2-2
V gene: TRBV7-2
D gene: -
clone size: once
CDR3 protein: CASSLAVNTGELFF
CDR3 DNA: TGTGCCAGCAGCTTAGCGGTGAACACCGGGGAGCTGTTTTTT

J gene: TRBJ2-1
V gene: TRBV29-1
D gene: -
clone size: once
CDR3 protein: CSVAHNEQFF
CDR3 DNA: TGCAGCGTTGCACACAATGAGCAGTTCTTC

J gene: TRBJ1-1
V gene: TRBV6-6
D gene: TRBD1
clone size: -
CDR3 protein: CASSWTGVAEAFF
CDR3 DNA: TGTGCCAGCAGCTGGACAGGGGTCGCTGAAGCTTTCTTT

J gene: TRBJ2-1
V gene: TRBV6-1
D gene: -
clone size: -
CDR3 protein: CAATRDSRSYNEQFF
CDR3 DNA: TGTGCCGCAACACGGGACTCCCGATCCTACAATGAGCAGTTCTTC

J gene: TRBJ2-1
V gene: TRBV29-1
D gene: TRBD2
clone size: few
CDR3 protein: CSVDGGSSYNEQFF
CDR3 DNA: TGCAGCGTTGATGGCGGGAGCTCCTACAATGAGCAGTTCTTC

J gene: TRBJ2-1
V gene: TRBV30
D gene: TRBD2
clone size: -
CDR3 protein: CAWDSGNSYNEQFF
CDR3 DNA: TGTGCCTGGGATAGCGGGAACTCCTACAATGAGCAGTTCTTC

J gene: TRBJ2-1
V gene: TRBV5-4
D gene: TRBD2
clone size: few
CDR3 protein: CASSLTGGPLRNEQFF
CDR3 DNA: TGTGCCAGCAGCTTAACGGGAGGGCCCTTGAGGAATGAGCAGTTCTTC

J gene: TRBJ2-7
V gene: TRBV25-1
D gene: -
clone size: -
CDR3 protein: CASSEGIGYEQYF
CDR3 DNA: TGTGCCAGCAGTGAAGGTATCGGTTACGAGCAGTACTTC

J gene: TRBJ1-5
V gene: TRBV15
D gene: -
clone size: -
CDR3 protein: CATSRDGWGSQPQHF
CDR3 DNA: TGTGCCACCAGCAGAGATGGGTGGGGGAGTCAGCCCCAGCATTTT

J gene: TRBJ2-5
V gene: TRBV4-3
D gene: -
clone size: once
CDR3 protein: CASSQYAGLGETQYF
CDR3 DNA: TGCGCCAGCAGCCAATATGCTGGCCTAGGGGAGACCCAGTACTTC

J gene: TRBJ2-5
V gene: TRBV7-2
D gene: -
clone size: -
CDR3 protein: CASSRRTSSQYF
CDR3 DNA: TGTGCCAGCAGCAGGAGGACTTCTTCCCAGTACTTC

J gene: TRBJ2-7
V gene: TRBV7-7
D gene: -
clone size: -
CDR3 protein: CASSLAFSYEQYF
CDR3 DNA: TGTGCTAGCAGCTTAGCGTTCTCCTACGAGCAGTACTTC

J gene: TRBJ2-7
V gene: TRBV27
D gene: -
clone size: once
CDR3 protein: CASGAHEQYF
CDR3 DNA: TGTGCCAGCGGAGCCCACGAGCAGTACTTC

J gene: TRBJ1-2
V gene: TRBV19
D gene: TRBD1
clone size: -
CDR3 protein: CASSPGTGGLYRYGYTF
CDR3 DNA: TGTGCCAGTAGTCCAGGGACAGGGGGCCTTTACCGCTATGGCTACACCTTC